This T cell receptor beta chain appears in the sequencing data of a study of T cell responses to AZD1222 COVID-19 vaccine. Study results and limitations: CD4 TCRs covered the whole spike, strongest at regions 160-218 and 743-854. The donor cohort was predominantly white British with a female majority, and clonal diversity may have been underestimated.

For this clone: Its antigen remains unidentified.

Libraries were prepared by immunoSEQ multiplex PCR; TCRdb keeps only in-frame clonotypes and omits some of them. The sample records about 120,000 clones, more than 75% being singletons. Germline V CDR1 and CDR2: SGHTA, FQGNSA. The CDR3 consists of 18 residues. V lost 1 base, J lost 4 bases, and 9 bases stayed unmatched. The sequencing used peripheral blood, collected on day 0 of AZD1222 vaccination. The gene calls are TRBV7-2 and TRBJ2-5, with 13 bases fitting TRBD2. The TCR was taken from an adult in good health. The CDR3 is CASSLGSLGLAGRETQYF. The CDR3 bases are TGTGCCAGCAGCTTAGGCAGTTTGGGACTAGCGGGACGAGAGACCCAGTACTTC.